This T cell receptor (beta chain) is from a study of blood T cell repertoires in COVID-19. Study details: COVID-19 samples collected from the United States, Italy and Spain covered acute and convalescent phases.

The table came from immunoSEQ multiplex PCR; TCRdb's copy has only in-frame clones and leaves some out. The sample includes approximately 130,000 clones, 75% to 90% of them seen just once. The sequence was obtained from a human donor in a cohort sampled during active COVID-19. Sequenced input: peripheral blood.

Written as DNA, the CDR3 is TGTGCCAGCAGTTTATATACAGGGGTACAGCCCCAGCATTTT. Translated: CASSLYTGVQPQHF. The chain recombines TRBV27 with TRBJ1-5; 7 bases map to TRBD1. Germline trimming cut 1 base from V and 7 bases from J; bases unmatched to any gene: 4. CDR1 and CDR2 from the germline V gene are MNHEY and SMNVEV (reference sequence). The CDR3 loop spans 14 amino acids.